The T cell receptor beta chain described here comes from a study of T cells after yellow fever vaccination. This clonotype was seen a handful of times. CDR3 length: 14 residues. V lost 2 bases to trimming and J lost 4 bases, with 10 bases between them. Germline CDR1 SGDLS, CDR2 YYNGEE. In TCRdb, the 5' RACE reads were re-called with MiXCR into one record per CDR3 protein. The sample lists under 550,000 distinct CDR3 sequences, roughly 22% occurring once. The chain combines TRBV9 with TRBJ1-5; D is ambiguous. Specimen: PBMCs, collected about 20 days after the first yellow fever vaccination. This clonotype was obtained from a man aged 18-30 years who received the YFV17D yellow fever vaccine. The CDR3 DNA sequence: TGTGCCAGCAGCGTCCACGGCTCGAATCAGCCCCAGCATTTT. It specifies CASSVHGSNQPQHF.